This T cell receptor (beta chain) stems from a study of blood T cell repertoires in COVID-19. The overall study: The cDNA or gDNA used as material had been derived from T cells, B-cell-depleted T cells, or PBMCs.

In the source study's methods: For nucleated cells, counts were estimated from reference gene primer amplification. Using immunoSEQ multiplex PCR, the repertoire was profiled, and TCRdb retains in-frame clones only, with some absent. For V, J and clone size, that table is used; D and trimming come from the DNA. The sample holds 150,000 to 200,000 clones; 84% are singletons and the top ten take roughly 3.1%. Germline CDR1 reads SGDLS; CDR2 reads YYNGEE. The CDR3 loop spans 17 amino acids. Trimming took 0 bases from V and 4 from J, leaving 17 bases between them. Participants were aged about 18 to 100 years, lived in over 20 US areas, and enrolled virtually. The study assigned cohorts using participant-reported clinical history.

This sequence originates from a woman under 40 who had been exposed to COVID-19. The V and J genes are TRBV9 and TRBJ1-3; D gene unclear. The sample consisted of PBMCs or T cells enriched from blood (not recorded which). The CDR3 DNA reads as TGTGCCAGCAGCGTAGACCGGGAGCGGGTCGTGGGAAACACCATATATTTT. Amino acid sequence: CASSVDRERVVGNTIYF.